Listed below are T cell receptor beta chains from one sample, sequenced in a study of T cells and copy number aberrations in small-cell lung cancer. Produced via immunoSEQ multiplex PCR; TCRdb's table is partial and in-frame only. The sample shows over 6,000 clones, around 69% of them seen only once. Sequenced material: tumor tissue. All receptors come from a man aged 45 to 65 with small cell lung cancer. The CDR3 runs from the conserved cysteine through the conserved F or W. Fields, in order: V gene, D gene, clone size, J gene, CDR3 DNA, CDR3 protein. The D gene is left open where the match is weak. Only part of the rows carry a size: once, few, many, or a class if the clone is expanded.

TRBV21-1	-	-	TRBJ2-3	TGTCTTCCGCCCACAGGACTAGCAGTACACACAGATACGCAGTATTTT	CLPPTGLAVHTDTQYF
TRBV7-9	-	-	TRBJ1-3	TGTGCCAGCAGCTTAATCACAGGAAACACCATATATTTT	CASSLITGNTIYF
TRBV5-4	-	-	TRBJ2-7	TGTGCCAGCAGCTTGGGCAGCGGGTGGGCCTACGAGCAGTACTTC	CASSLGSGWAYEQYF
TRBV29-1	-	-	TRBJ1-2	TGCAGCGTTGGGGGCAACTATGGCTACACCTTC	CSVGGNYGYTF
TRBV5-6	-	once	TRBJ1-1	TGTGCCAGCAGCTTCTTTTCGCCAGCCTTGAACACTGAAGCTTTCTTT	CASSFFSPALNTEAFF
TRBV5-6	TRBD2	-	TRBJ2-7	TGTGCCAGCAGCTTGGCAACTAGCGGGAGGGTCTACGAGCAGTACTTC	CASSLATSGRVYEQYF
TRBV29-1	-	medium-sized	TRBJ1-1	TGCAGCGTCTCCCGACAACCGAACACTGAAGCTTTCTTT	CSVSRQPNTEAFF
TRBV29-1	-	-	TRBJ1-1	TGCAGCGTTCGCCTCAACGCCGAAGCTTTCTTT	CSVRLNAEAFF
TRBV30	TRBD1	few	TRBJ1-5	TGTGCCTGGAGGAAGGGGGCACGTCAGCCCCAGCATTTT	CAWRKGARQPQHF
TRBV6-1	TRBD2	-	TRBJ2-1	TGTGCCAGCAGTGAAGCTCTAGCGGGTACCCACAATGAGCAGTTCTTC	CASSEALAGTHNEQFF
TRBV5-1	TRBD2	few	TRBJ2-2	TGCGCCAGCAGCTCGTTAGCGGGAGGGCCTGGGGAGCTGTTTTTT	CASSSLAGGPGELFF
TRBV29-1	-	-	TRBJ2-5	TGCAGCGTTGGTGGAGAGACCCAGTACTTC	CSVGGETQYF
TRBV27	-	-	TRBJ1-2	TGTGCCAGCTCTGGAAGGGGGGAATGGTATGGCTACACCTTC	CASSGRGEWYGYTF
TRBV28	-	once	TRBJ2-7	TGTGCCAGCAGGACGGAACGGGAAGTTGACGAGCAGTACTTC	CASRTEREVDEQYF
TRBV7-7	-	-	TRBJ2-1	TGTGCTAGCAGCTTAGTCGGCGGCAGGACACAGTTCTTC	CASSLVGGRTQFF
TRBV28	-	once	TRBJ1-2	TGTGCCAGCAGATTTTCACAGGCCCCCCGGGGCTACACCTTC	CASRFSQAPRGYTF
TRBV6-6	-	once	TRBJ1-3	TGTGCCAGCATGGAAGAGCAAAGAAACACCATATATTTT	CASMEEQRNTIYF
TRBV6-1	-	-	TRBJ1-2	TGTGCCACCTTACCCACAGATTATGGCTACACCTTC	CATLPTDYGYTF
TRBV20-1	-	-	TRBJ2-7	TGCAGTGCTCCCGACGCCTACGAGCAGTACTTC	CSAPDAYEQYF
TRBV7-7	-	-	TRBJ2-5	TGTGCTAGCAGCCGGGATTTCCAAGAGACCCAGTACTTC	CASSRDFQETQYF
TRBV4-1	-	-	TRBJ1-1	TGCGCCAGCAGCCAAGGTCCCGACAGAAACACTGAAGCTTTCTTT	CASSQGPDRNTEAFF
TRBV5-1	TRBD1	-	TRBJ2-5	TGCGCCAGCAGCCTACAGGGGTACGGGGATTTTAGGGAGACCCAGTACTTC	CASSLQGYGDFRETQYF
TRBV5-4	-	-	TRBJ1-1	TGTGCCAGCAGCTTGAATTGGGTAGCGGATATGAACACTGAAGCTTTCTTT	CASSLNWVADMNTEAFF
TRBV28	TRBD2	-	TRBJ2-5	TGTGCCAGCAGTTTTTCTCACTTCGTAGGACTAGCGGGAGCAGAGACCCAGTACTTC	CASSFSHFVGLAGAETQYF
TRBV7-9	-	-	TRBJ2-7	TGTGCCAGCAGCTCCTCCCCAGCGGCCTACGAGCAGTACTTC	CASSSSPAAYEQYF
TRBV28	TRBD2	-	TRBJ2-7	TGTGCCAGCACCTCCCCAAGCGGGAGGTACTACGAGCAGTACTTC	CASTSPSGRYYEQYF
TRBV2	-	medium-sized	TRBJ2-7	TGTGCCTCGGGGGACAACGGGAGGGAGCAGTACTTC	CASGDNGREQYF
TRBV28	-	-	TRBJ1-1	TGTGCCAGCAGAAAGTGGGGATTTGAAGCTTTCTTT	CASRKWGFEAFF
TRBV29-1	-	-	TRBJ2-1	TGCAGCGTTCAGGAGGCCGAGCAGTTCTTC	CSVQEAEQFF
TRBV14	TRBD1	-	TRBJ2-5	TGTGCCAGCAGCCGAGGGACAGCCCAAGAGACCCAGTACTTC	CASSRGTAQETQYF
TRBV6-1	-	-	TRBJ1-3	TGTGCCAGCAGTACAGAAAGGGGATTCGGAAACACCATATATTTT	CASSTERGFGNTIYF
TRBV7-6	-	medium-sized	TRBJ2-5	TGTGCCAGCAGCCCAGTGGCCCTAGAGACCCAGTACTTC	CASSPVALETQYF
TRBV30	-	-	TRBJ1-3	TGTGCCTGGATGACAGGACTCTCTGGAAACACCATATATTTT	CAWMTGLSGNTIYF
TRBV10-1	TRBD1	few	TRBJ1-1	TGCGCCAGCAGTGCTAGACAGGGCACTGAAGCTTTCTTT	CASSARQGTEAFF
TRBV5-1	-	-	TRBJ1-1	TGCGCCAGCAGCCGCACAGGAACTGAAGCTTTCTTT	CASSRTGTEAFF
TRBV7-2	-	once	TRBJ2-1	TGTGCCAGCAGCTCGGACGGGGCGGGCTACAATGAGCAGTTCTTC	CASSSDGAGYNEQFF
TRBV25-1	-	-	TRBJ2-1	TGTGCCAGCAGTGAATTGTGGGGAGTAGGGCACAATGAGCAGTTCTTC	CASSELWGVGHNEQFF
TRBV5-1	-	once	TRBJ1-1	TGCGCCAGCAGCTTGGGGGACGAGGGATTCTACGCTGAAGCTTTCTTT	CASSLGDEGFYAEAFF
TRBV5-6	-	-	TRBJ2-6	TGTGCCAGCAGCTTGGTCACGAGCTCTGGGGCCAACGTCCTGACTTTC	CASSLVTSSGANVLTF
TRBV9	-	-	TRBJ2-2	TGTGCCAGCAGCGTAGGGGGAACCGGGGAGCTGTTTTTT	CASSVGGTGELFF
TRBV19	-	-	TRBJ1-4	TGTGCCAGTAGCCCAGGGGCTGTTAATGAAAAACTGTTTTTT	CASSPGAVNEKLFF
TRBV6-5	-	-	TRBJ2-1	TGTGCCAGCAGTTACCGGCAGATGGAGTTCTTC	CASSYRQMEFF
TRBV6-6	TRBD1	-	TRBJ2-3	TGTGCCGGAAAGGGACAGGGGCTACACGATACGCAGTATTTT	CAGKGQGLHDTQYF
TRBV18	TRBD1	-	TRBJ1-1	TGTGCCAGCTCACCTGACAGGGGTATGAACACTGAAGCTTTCTTT	CASSPDRGMNTEAFF
TRBV27	-	-	TRBJ1-2	TGTGCCAGCACCCAGAGGTGGGGTTACTATGGCTACACCTTC	CASTQRWGYYGYTF
TRBV30	-	-	TRBJ2-7	TGTGCCTGGAGTGTCTCTGTCGAGCAGTACTTC	CAWSVSVEQYF
TRBV11-2	TRBD2	-	TRBJ2-1	TGTGCCAGCAGCCCGGGACTAGCGGGGTACAATGAGCAGTTCTTC	CASSPGLAGYNEQFF
TRBV6-5	-	-	TRBJ2-7	TGTGCCAGCAGTTATAGCAGACTTTCTTTATACGAGCAGTACTTC	CASSYSRLSLYEQYF
TRBV10-3	-	-	TRBJ1-3	TGTGCCATCAGTGAGTCCACTTCTGGAAACACCATATATTTT	CAISESTSGNTIYF
TRBV30	-	-	TRBJ2-1	TGTGCCTGGACCCTTTTATCCTACAATGAGCAGTTCTTC	CAWTLLSYNEQFF
TRBV9	-	-	TRBJ2-7	TGTGCCAGCGGCCCGGGAGCAAGCTCCTACGAGCAGTACTTC	CASGPGASSYEQYF
TRBV29-1	TRBD2	-	TRBJ2-1	TGCAGCGTTGAGACAGGGACTAGCGGCAATGAGCAGTTCTTC	CSVETGTSGNEQFF
TRBV7-9	-	-	TRBJ2-2	TGTGCCAGCAGCTTTACTAGCAGGGTCAGCGGGGAGCTGTTTTTT	CASSFTSRVSGELFF